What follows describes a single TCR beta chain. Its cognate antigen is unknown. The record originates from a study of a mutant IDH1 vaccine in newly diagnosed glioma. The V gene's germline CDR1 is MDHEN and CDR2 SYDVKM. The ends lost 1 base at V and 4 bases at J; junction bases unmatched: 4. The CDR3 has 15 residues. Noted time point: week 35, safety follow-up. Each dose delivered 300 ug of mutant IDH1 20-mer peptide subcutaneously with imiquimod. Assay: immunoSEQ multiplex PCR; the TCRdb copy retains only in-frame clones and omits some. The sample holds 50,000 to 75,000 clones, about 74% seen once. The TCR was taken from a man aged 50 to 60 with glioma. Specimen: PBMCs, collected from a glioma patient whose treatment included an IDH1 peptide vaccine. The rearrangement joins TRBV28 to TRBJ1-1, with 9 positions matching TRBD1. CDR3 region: CASSLFGTGPTEAFF. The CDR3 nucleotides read TGTGCCAGCAGTTTATTTGGGACAGGGCCCACTGAAGCTTTCTTT.